This TCR beta chain originates from a study of graft-versus-host responses after intestinal transplantation (dated by TCRdb to about 2021). The study in broad terms: Multivisceral, liver-intestinal, or isolated intestinal transplants were received by the recipients. Every recipient was given anti-thymocyte globulin induction, followed by about 3 years of maintenance tacrolimus and steroids. A peak of at least 4% donor T cells among recipient peripheral blood mononuclear cells was the definition used for donor T cell macrochimerism. Samples from a few later patients were sequenced in-house on an Illumina MiSeq with MiXCR processing rather than by the commercial service. Alloreactive clones were identified by sequencing pre-transplant mixed lymphocyte reaction products and comparing them with unstimulated pre-transplant donor and recipient T cells. Of the roughly 25 intestinal transplant recipients enrolled in the cohort, one of whom was a retransplant, a few patients without pretransplant specimens were excluded. After intestinal transplantation, graft-versus-host and host-versus-graft alloreactive T cell clones were followed in the graft, circulation and bone marrow using bulk TCR-beta CDR3 sequencing.

The receptor library was made with the immunoSEQ multiplex PCR assay. For most patients, genomic DNA was isolated with the Qiagen DNeasy Blood and Tissue Kit and shipped frozen to Adaptive Biotechnologies for TCR sequencing. High-throughput TCR-beta CDR3 sequencing of genomic DNA from most patients was performed by Adaptive Biotechnologies. On the study's bioinformatics: Adaptive's ImmunoSEQ software supplied the TCR sequencing data for more than 15 patients, while MiXCR and VDJtools were used to process three other patients. CD4 versus CD8 sorting errors were corrected by removing sequences found in both subsets at a frequency ratio below 5:1. CDR3 nucleotide sequences shared by donor and recipient were removed because the origin of these sequences could not be assigned. At least 2-fold expansion over unstimulated cells and a minimum CFSE-low frequency of 0.002% (template counts) or 0.001% (read counts) were required for clones to be classified as alloreactive. Mappable clones were those detected in sequenced pre-transplant spleen, lymph node, or MLR CFSE-low populations of the donor or recipient. Cumulative frequency of alloreactive clones was calculated as a percentage of all sequences weighted by copy number. TCRdb limited this immuneACCESS table to in-frame rearrangements with V and J called. A share of clones is missing; checked studies link under half to unresolved V genes, and the rest is unexplained. D and trimming come from the DNA, and the V and J calls and clone size come from that table. The sample table contains 20,000 to 25,000 clones; only one count was recorded for approximately 46% of them. The ten largest clones represent approximately 0.81% of the sample.

V and J lose 4 bases and 3 bases, and a span of 11 bases separates them. The germline V gene encodes CDR1 LGHNT and CDR2 FRNRAP. Measured from the cysteine to the phenylalanine, the CDR3 is 14 residues long. Only the CDR3 part of the read is kept: 42 bases, read in frame from the first base. With regard to this clone: No quality values exist for individual bases; no much larger clone is one base distant.

Points the paper makes about the study in general: Patients with donor T cell macrochimerism had high GvH to HvG T cell clonal ratios in their allografts. Peak levels of circulating GvH clones were associated with declines in HvG clones early after transplant. GvH clones were detected in recipient bone marrow, and some of these GvH clones were observed earlier in ileal mucosa or blood, consistent with an intestinal mucosal origin. Conclusions were limited by the relatively low number and heterogeneity of intestinal transplant patients.

The time point label, read with the paper, signifies: cells obtained before transplantation from donor or recipient. In mixed lymphocyte reactions, around 200,000 CFSE-labeled pre-transplant responders were plated with around 200,000 irradiated violet-dye-labeled stimulators and cultured for 6 days. After the mixed lymphocyte reaction, proliferating CD3+CD4+CFSE-low and CD3+CD8+CFSE-low responder cells were FACS-sorted on a BD Influx sorter. The starting material was alloreactive CD4+ T cells from a mixed lymphocyte reaction culture, obtained before intestinal transplant. The sample's cell subset or site, from its label and the paper: CFSE-low proliferating T cells sorted from approximately six-day pre-transplant mixed lymphocyte reaction (GvH or HvG direction). The sequence links TRBV12-5 to TRBJ2-3, and possibly TRBD2, on 5 matching bases. The origin of this receptor is a human patient who received an intestinal transplant. The nucleotide sequence reads TGTGCTAGTGGTTCGGGGTTTGGTACAGATACGCAGTATTTT. It encodes CASGSGFGTDTQYF. The full variable domain, completed from the reference TRBV12-5 and TRBJ2-3 proteins outside the CDR3, reads DARVTQTPRHKVTEMGQEVTMRCQPILGHNTVFWYRQTMMQGLELLAYFRNRAPLDDSGMPKDRFSAEMPDATLATLKIQPSEPRDSAVYFCASGSGFGTDTQYFGPGTRLTVL.